Given below is one TCR beta chain in context. The data belong to a study of blood T cell repertoires in COVID-19. The CDR3 is 16 residues long. With 1 base clipped from V and 2 bases from J, the junction kept 7 bases outside the gene matches. The germline gives CDR1 SGHRS, CDR2 YFSETQ. The repertoire was sequenced with immunoSEQ multiplex PCR; TCRdb's copy has only in-frame clones and lacks some. Seen here are 95,000 to 100,000 clones, under 85% observed once, and the top ten hold approximately 25%. This sequence joins TRBV5-1 and TRBJ2-3, with 7 nucleotides matching TRBD2. The TCR sequence derives from a human donor in a cohort sampled during active COVID-19. Material: peripheral blood. The CDR3 DNA follows: TGCGCCAGCAGCTTGTCCCCAGCGGGGTTCACAGATACGCAGTATTTT. This sequence encodes CASSLSPAGFTDTQYF.